Listed below are T cell receptor beta chains from one sample, sequenced in a study of CD8 T cells in ankylosing spondylitis. MiXCR was run by TCRdb on the 5' RACE reads, yielding one entry per CDR3 protein. The table includes approximately 140,000 distinct CDR3 sequences, 17% detected once. The source material was blood, either unsorted or a sorted T cell fraction (not recorded which). All receptors come from a male donor with ankylosing spondylitis. CDR3s include the opening cysteine and the closing phenylalanine or tryptophan.

J gene,V gene,CDR3 protein
TRBJ2-3,TRBV5-4,CASSLALAGPDTQYF
TRBJ2-1,TRBV7-9,CASSTLTAQGRGEQFF
TRBJ2-7,TRBV9,CASSAGTRSYEQYF
TRBJ2-1,TRBV5-5,CASSFFTYNEQFF
TRBJ2-6,TRBV10-3,CAIGLPDSSGANVLTF
TRBJ2-3,TRBV9,CASTEGGSLDTQYF
TRBJ2-3,TRBV9,CASSVGTQAADTQYF
TRBJ2-2,TRBV12-3/TRBV12-4,CASSSPGELFF
TRBJ2-7,TRBV14,CASSQDRRWEQYF
TRBJ2-1,TRBV4-2,CASSQDGRLLPQFF
TRBJ2-7,TRBV4-1,CASSQPGTSGPYEQYF
TRBJ2-1,TRBV9,CASSVSGVDNEQFF
TRBJ2-3,TRBV20-1,CSAWDRDTDTQYF
TRBJ2-3,TRBV7-3,CASSRVGGRDTQYF
TRBJ2-7,TRBV21-1,CTNPAGEQYF
TRBJ2-3,TRBV2,CASSGRTDRAQYF
TRBJ2-6,TRBV6-1,CASSQDSSGANVLTF
TRBJ2-4,TRBV28,CASSKLKENIQYF
TRBJ2-2,TRBV19,CASSPGLAYTGELFF
TRBJ2-1,TRBV30,CAWSVLASSYNEQFF